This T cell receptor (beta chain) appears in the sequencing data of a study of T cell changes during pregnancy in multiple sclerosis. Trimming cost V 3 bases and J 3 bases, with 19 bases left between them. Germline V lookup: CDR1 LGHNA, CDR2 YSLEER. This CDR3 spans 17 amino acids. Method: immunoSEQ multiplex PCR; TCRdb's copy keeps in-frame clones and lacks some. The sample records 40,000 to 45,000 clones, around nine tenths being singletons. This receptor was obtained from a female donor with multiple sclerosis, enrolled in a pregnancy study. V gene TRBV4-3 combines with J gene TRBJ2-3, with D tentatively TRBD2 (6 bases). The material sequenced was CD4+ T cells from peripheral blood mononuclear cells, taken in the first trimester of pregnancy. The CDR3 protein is CASSHGAEGKITDTQYF. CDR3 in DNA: TGCGCCAGCAGCCACGGGGCGGAGGGGAAGATAACAGATACGCAGTATTTT.